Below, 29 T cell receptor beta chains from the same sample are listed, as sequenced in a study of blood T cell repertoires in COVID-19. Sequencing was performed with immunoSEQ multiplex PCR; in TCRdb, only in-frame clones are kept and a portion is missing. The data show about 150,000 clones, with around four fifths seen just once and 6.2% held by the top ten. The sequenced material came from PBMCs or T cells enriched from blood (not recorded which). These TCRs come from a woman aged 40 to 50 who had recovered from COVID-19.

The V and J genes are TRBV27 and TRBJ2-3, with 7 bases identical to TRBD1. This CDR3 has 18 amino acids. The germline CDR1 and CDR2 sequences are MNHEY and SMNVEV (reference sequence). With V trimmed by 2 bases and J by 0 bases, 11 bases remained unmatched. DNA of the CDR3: TGTGCCAGCAGTTTACGTAGAAGGGGGCTCTACAGCACAGATACGCAGTATTTT. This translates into CASSLRRRGLYSTDTQYF.

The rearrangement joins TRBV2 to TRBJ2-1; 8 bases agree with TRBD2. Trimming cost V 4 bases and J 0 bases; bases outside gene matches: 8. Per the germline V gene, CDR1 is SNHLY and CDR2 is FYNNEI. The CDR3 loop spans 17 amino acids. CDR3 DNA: TGTGCCAGCAGTGCGGGGAAGCGGGGGATCTCCTACAATGAGCAGTTCTTC. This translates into CASSAGKRGISYNEQFF.

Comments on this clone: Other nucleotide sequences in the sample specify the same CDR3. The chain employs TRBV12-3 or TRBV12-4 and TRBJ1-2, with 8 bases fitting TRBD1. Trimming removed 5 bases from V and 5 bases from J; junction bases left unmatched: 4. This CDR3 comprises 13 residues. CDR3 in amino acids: CASSPDRAYGYTF. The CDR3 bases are TGTGCCAGCAGTCCGGACAGGGCTTATGGCTACACCTTC.

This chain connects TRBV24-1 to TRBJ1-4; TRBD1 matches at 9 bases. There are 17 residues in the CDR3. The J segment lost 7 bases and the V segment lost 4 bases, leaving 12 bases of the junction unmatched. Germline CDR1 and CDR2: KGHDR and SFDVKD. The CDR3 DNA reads TGTGCCACCAGTGACCTAGGGACAGGGAACGGGTGTGAAAAACTGTTTTTT. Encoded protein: CATSDLGTGNGCEKLFF.

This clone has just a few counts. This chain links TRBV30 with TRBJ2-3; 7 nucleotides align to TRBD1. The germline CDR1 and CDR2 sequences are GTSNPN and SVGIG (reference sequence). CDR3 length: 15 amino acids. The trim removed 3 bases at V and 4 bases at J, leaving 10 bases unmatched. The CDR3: CAWSPRTGDADTQYF. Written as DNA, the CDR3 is TGTGCCTGGAGCCCCCGGACAGGAGACGCAGATACGCAGTATTTT.

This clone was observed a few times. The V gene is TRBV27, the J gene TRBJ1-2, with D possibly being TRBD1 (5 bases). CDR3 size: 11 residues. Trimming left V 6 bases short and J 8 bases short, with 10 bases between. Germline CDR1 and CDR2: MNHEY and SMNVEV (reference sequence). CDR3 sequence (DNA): TGTGCCAGCAGCACAGGAAGAGGCTACACCTTC. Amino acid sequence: CASSTGRGYTF.

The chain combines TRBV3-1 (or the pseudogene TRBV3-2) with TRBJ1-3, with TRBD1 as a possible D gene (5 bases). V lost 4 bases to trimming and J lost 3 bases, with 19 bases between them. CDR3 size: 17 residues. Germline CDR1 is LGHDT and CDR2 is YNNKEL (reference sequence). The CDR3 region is CASSPPVGSRDGNTIYF. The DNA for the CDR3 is TGTGCCAGCAGCCCTCCGGTGGGGTCCAGGGATGGAAACACCATATATTTT.

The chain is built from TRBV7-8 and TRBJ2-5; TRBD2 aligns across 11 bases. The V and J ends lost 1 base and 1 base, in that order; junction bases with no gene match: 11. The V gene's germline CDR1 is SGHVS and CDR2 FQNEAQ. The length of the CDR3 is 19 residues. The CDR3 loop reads CASSLEGFGTSGFQETQYF. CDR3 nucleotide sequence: TGTGCCAGCAGCTTAGAGGGGTTCGGGACTAGCGGTTTCCAAGAGACCCAGTACTTC.

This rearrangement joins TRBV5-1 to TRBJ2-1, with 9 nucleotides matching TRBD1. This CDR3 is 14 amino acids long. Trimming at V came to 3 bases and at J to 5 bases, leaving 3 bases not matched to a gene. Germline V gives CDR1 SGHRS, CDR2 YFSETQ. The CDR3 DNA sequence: TGCGCCAGCAGCTGGACAGGGGAGAACAATGAGCAGTTCTTC. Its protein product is CASSWTGENNEQFF.

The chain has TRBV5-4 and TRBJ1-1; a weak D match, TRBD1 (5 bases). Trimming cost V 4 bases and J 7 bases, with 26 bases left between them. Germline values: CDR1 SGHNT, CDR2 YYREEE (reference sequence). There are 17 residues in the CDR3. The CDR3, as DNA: TGTGCCAGCAGCGGCCGGGAGGGCGTAACTCCTGGGGGTGAAGCTTTCTTT. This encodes CASSGREGVTPGGEAFF.

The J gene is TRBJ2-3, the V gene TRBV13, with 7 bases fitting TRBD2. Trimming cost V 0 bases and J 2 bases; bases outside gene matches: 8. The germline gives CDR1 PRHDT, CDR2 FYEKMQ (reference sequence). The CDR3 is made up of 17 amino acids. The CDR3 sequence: CASSLGSGTKATDTQYF. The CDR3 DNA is TGTGCCAGCAGCTTAGGAAGCGGGACGAAGGCCACAGATACGCAGTATTTT. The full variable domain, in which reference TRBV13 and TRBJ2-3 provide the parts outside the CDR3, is AAGVIQSPRHLIKEKRETATLKCYPIPRHDTVYWYQQGPGQDPQFLISFYEKMQSDKGSIPDRFSAQQFSDYHSELNMSSLELGDSALYFCASSLGSGTKATDTQYFGPGTRLTVL.

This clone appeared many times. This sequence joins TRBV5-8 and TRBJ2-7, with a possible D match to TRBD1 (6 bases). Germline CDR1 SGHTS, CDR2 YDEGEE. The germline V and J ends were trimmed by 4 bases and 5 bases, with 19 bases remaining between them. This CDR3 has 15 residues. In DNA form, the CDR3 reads TGTGCCAGCAGCACCTCCGGGACATGGGGCCACGAGCAGTACTTC. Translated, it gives CASSTSGTWGHEQYF. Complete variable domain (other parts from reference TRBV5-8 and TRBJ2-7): EAGVTQSPTHLIKTRGQQATLRCSPISGHTSVYWYQQALGLGLQFLLWYDEGEERNRGNFPPRFSGRQFPNYSSELNVNALELEDSALYLCASSTSGTWGHEQYFGPGTRLTVT.

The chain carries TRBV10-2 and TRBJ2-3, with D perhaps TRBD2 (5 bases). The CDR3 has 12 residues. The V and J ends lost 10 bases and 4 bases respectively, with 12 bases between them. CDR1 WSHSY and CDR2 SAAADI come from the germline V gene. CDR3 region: CATGLGSDTQYF. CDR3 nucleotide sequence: TGCGCCACCGGACTGGGGTCAGATACGCAGTATTTT.

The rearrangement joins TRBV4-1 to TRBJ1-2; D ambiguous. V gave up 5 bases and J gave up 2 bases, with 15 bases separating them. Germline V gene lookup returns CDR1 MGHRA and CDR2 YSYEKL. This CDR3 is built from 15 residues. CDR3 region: CASSLSPGFNYGYTF. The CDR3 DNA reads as TGCGCCAGCAGCTTATCACCGGGATTCAACTATGGCTACACCTTC.

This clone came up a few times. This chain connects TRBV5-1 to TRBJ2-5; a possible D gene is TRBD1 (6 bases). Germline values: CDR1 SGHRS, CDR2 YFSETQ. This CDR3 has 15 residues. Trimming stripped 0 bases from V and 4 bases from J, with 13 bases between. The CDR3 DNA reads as TGCGCCAGCAGCTTGGAAGGGGGTGCGGGAGAGACCCAGTACTTC. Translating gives CASSLEGGAGETQYF.

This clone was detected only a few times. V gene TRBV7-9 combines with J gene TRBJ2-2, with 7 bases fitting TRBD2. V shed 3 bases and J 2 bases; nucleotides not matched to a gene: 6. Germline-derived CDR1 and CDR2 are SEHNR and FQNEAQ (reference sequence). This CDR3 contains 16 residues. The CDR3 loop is CASSFSSGSNTGELFF. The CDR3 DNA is TGTGCCAGCAGCTTTTCTAGCGGATCTAACACCGGGGAGCTGTTTTTT.

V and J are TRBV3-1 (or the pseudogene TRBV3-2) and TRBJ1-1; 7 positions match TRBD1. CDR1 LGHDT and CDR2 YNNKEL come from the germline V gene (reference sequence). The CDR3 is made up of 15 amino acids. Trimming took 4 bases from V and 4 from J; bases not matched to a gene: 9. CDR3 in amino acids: CASSLTGTGATEAFF. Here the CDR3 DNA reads TGTGCCAGCAGCCTGACAGGGACCGGGGCCACTGAAGCTTTCTTT.

The CDR3 DNA reads TGTGCCAGCAGCTCAAGCCGGGAGCAGTACTTC. Its protein is CASSSSREQYF. This chain links TRBV28 with TRBJ2-7; D remains unclear. The V and J ends lost 6 bases and 7 bases respectively, with 10 bases between them. This CDR3 is built from 11 residues. CDR1 is MDHEN, CDR2 SYDVKM, per germline.

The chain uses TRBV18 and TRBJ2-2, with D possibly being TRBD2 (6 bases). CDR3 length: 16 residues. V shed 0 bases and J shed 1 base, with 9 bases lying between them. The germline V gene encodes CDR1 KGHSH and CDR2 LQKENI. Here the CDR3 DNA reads TGTGCCAGCTCACCACCGGGAGGACTGAACACCGGGGAGCTGTTTTTT. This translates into CASSPPGGLNTGELFF.

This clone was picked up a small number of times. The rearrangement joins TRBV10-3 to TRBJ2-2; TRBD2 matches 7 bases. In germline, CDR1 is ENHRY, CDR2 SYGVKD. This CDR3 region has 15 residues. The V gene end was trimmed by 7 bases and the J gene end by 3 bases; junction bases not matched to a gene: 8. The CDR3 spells CAIKWGRADTGELFF. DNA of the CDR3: TGTGCCATCAAATGGGGGAGGGCCGACACCGGGGAGCTGTTTTTT.

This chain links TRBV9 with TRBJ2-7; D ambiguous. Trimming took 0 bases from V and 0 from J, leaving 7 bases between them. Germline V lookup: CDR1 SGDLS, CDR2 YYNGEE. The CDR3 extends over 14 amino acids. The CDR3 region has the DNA TGTGCCAGCAGCGTAGACCTAAGCTCCTACGAGCAGTACTTC. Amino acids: CASSVDLSSYEQYF.

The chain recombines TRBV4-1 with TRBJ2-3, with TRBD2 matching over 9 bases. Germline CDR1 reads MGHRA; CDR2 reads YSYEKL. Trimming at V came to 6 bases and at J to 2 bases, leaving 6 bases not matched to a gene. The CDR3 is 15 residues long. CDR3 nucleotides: TGCGCCAGCAGTCCACGCGGGGGGGCCACAGATACGCAGTATTTT. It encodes CASSPRGGATDTQYF.

The CDR3 loop is CASSLTRLQGNEQFF. DNA of the CDR3: TGTGCCAGCAGTTTAACCCGGCTGCAGGGCAATGAGCAGTTCTTC. The chain links TRBV6-5 to TRBJ2-1, with a tentative D call TRBD1 (5 bases). Trimming removed 4 bases at V and 6 bases at J, with 16 bases between. The CDR3 is made up of 15 amino acids. Germline V gene data show CDR1 as MNHEY and CDR2 as SVGAGI.

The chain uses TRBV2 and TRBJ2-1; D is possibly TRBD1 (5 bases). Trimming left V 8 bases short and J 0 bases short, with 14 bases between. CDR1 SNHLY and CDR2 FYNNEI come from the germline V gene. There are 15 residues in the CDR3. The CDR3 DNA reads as TGTGCCAGCCGCTTAAGGGGTCCCTCCTACAATGAGCAGTTCTTC. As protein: CASRLRGPSYNEQFF.

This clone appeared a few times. In nucleotides, the CDR3 is TGTGCCAGCAGCTTAGAGGCGGGCGGGGAGCAGTTCTTC. Its translation is CASSLEAGGEQFF. The chain couples TRBV11-2 to TRBJ2-1; D might be TRBD2 (5 bases). The V gene's germline CDR1 is SGHAT and CDR2 FQNNGV. The CDR3 is 13 amino acids. V was trimmed by 0 bases and J by 10 bases, leaving 10 bases between them.

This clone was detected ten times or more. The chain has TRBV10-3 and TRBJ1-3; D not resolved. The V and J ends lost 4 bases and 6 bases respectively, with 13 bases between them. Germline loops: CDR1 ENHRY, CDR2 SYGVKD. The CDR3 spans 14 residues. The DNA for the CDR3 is TGTGCCATCAGTGCCCTTGGTGCGGAAAACACCATATATTTT. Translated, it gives CAISALGAENTIYF.

The CDR3, as DNA: TGTGCCAGTAGTATAGGGGGGCCCCACACTGAAGCTTTCTTT. The encoded protein is CASSIGGPHTEAFF. This chain connects TRBV19 to TRBJ1-1, with a possible D match to TRBD1 (6 bases). Trimming left V 1 base short and J 3 bases short, with 9 bases between. CDR3 size: 14 residues. Germline V gene lookup returns CDR1 LNHDA and CDR2 SQIVND (reference sequence).

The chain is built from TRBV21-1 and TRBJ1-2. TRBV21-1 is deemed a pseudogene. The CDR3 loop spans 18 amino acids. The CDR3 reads CASSTQSLREARNYGYTF. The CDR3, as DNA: TGTGCCAGCAGCACCCAATCACTCAGGGAGGCCCGTAACTATGGCTACACCTTC.

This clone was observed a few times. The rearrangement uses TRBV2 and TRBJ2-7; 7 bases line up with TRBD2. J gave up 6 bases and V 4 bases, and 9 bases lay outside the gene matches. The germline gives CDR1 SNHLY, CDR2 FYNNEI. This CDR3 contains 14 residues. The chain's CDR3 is CASSGASGIREQYF. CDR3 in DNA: TGTGCCAGCAGTGGAGCAAGCGGGATACGCGAGCAGTACTTC.